The TCR beta chain described here comes from a study of siplizumab effects on memory and regulatory T cells. A word on this clone: One end of the junction fails to match germline, which may point to a read error.

Germline-derived CDR1 and CDR2 are DFQATT and SNEGSKA (reference sequence). This CDR3 is 11 amino acids long. TCRdb keeps only in-frame clones here, not all; method: immunoSEQ multiplex PCR. The profile shows about 120,000 clones, 85% to 95% of them singletons. Sample: non-Treg CD4+ T cells sorted from blood. The sequence derives from a human donor in good health. The V call is TRBV20-1, the J call TRBJ2-1; D is possibly TRBD1 (6 bases). The CDR3 DNA reads as TGCAGTGCTGACCGGGACAAAGAGCAGTTCTTC. Protein: CSADRDKEQFF.